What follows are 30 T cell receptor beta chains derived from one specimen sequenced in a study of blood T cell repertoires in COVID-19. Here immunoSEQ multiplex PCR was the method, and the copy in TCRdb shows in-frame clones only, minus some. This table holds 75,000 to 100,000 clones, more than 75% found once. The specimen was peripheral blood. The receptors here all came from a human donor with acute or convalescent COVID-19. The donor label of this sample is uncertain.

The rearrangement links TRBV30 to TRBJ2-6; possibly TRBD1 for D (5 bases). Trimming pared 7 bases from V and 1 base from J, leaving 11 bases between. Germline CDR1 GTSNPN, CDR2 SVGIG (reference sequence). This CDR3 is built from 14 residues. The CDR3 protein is CASTRVSGANVLTF. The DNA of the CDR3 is TGTGCCTCCACCAGGGTTTCTGGGGCCAACGTCCTGACTTTC. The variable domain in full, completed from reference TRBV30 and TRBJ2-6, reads SQTIHQWPATLVQPVGSPLSLECTVEGTSNPNLYWYRQAAGRGLQLLFYSVGIGQISSEVPQNLSASRPQDRQFILSSKKLLLSDSGFYLCASTRVSGANVLTFGAGSRLTVL.

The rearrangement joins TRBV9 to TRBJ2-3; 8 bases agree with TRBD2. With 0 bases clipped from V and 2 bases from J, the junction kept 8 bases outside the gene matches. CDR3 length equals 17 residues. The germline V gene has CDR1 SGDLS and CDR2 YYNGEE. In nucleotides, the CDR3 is TGTGCCAGCAGCGTAGTCGGCGGGGGGTCCTTCACAGATACGCAGTATTTT. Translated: CASSVVGGGSFTDTQYF.

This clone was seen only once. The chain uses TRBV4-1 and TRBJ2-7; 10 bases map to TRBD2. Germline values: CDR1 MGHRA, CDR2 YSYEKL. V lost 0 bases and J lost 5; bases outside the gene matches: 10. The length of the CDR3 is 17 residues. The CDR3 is CASSQDREASGGNEQYF. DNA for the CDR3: TGCGCCAGCAGCCAAGATAGAGAGGCTAGCGGGGGTAACGAGCAGTACTTC.

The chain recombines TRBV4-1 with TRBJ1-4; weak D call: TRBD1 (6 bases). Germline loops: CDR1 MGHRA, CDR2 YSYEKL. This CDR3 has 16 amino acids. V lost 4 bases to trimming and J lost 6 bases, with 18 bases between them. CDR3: CASSRQSQGRDEKLFF. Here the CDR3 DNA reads TGCGCCAGCAGCCGGCAGTCACAGGGACGGGATGAAAAACTGTTTTTT.

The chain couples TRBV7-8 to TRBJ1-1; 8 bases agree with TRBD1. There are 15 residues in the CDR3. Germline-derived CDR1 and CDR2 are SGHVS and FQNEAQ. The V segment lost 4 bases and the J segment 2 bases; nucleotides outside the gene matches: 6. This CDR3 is CASSSGTGFNTEAFF. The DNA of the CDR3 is TGTGCCAGCAGCTCCGGGACAGGATTCAACACTGAAGCTTTCTTT.

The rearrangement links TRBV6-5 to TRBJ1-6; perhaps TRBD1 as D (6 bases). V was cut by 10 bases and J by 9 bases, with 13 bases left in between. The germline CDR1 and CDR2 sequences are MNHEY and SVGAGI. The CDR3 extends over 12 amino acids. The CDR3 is CAIYREFSPLHF. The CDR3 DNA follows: TGTGCCATCTACAGGGAGTTTTCACCCCTCCACTTT.

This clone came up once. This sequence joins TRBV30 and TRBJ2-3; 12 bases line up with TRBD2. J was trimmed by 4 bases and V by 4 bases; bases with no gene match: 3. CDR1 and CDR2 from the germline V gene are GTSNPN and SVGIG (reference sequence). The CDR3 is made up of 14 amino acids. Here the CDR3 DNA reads TGTGCCTGGAACCTAGCGGGGGGGGCAGATACGCAGTATTTT. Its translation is CAWNLAGGADTQYF. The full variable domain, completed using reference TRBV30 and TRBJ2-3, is SQTIHQWPATLVQPVGSPLSLECTVEGTSNPNLYWYRQAAGRGLQLLFYSVGIGQISSEVPQNLSASRPQDRQFILSSKKLLLSDSGFYLCAWNLAGGADTQYFGPGTRLTVL.

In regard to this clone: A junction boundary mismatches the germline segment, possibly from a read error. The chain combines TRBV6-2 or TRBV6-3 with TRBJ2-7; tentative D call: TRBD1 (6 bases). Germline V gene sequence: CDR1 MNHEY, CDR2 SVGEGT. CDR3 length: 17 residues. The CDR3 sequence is CASSYGGRQEPYIVPHF. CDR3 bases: TGTGCCAGCAGTTACGGAGGCCGACAGGAACCTTACATCGTGCCGCACTTC.

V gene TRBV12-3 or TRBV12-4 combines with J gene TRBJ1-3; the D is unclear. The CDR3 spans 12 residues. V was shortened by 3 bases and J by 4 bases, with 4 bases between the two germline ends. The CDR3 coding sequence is TGTGCCAGCAGTTTTCAGGGAAACACCATATATTTT. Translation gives CASSFQGNTIYF.

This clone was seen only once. The CDR3 DNA reads as TGTGCCAGTAGTATGGCGGGGGGCTCCAGCGAGCAGTACTTC. Protein product: CASSMAGGSSEQYF. The chain employs TRBV19 and TRBJ2-7; 8 bases match TRBD2. Germline CDR1 LNHDA, CDR2 SQIVND (reference sequence). CDR3 length: 14 amino acids. After removal of 3 bases from V and 6 bases from J, the junction contained 7 bases not matched to a gene. Combining the CDR3 with reference TRBV19 and TRBJ2-7 gives the whole variable domain DGGITQSPKYLFRKEGQNVTLSCEQNLNHDAMYWYRQDPGQGLRLIYYSQIVNDFQKGDIAEGYSVSREKKESFPLTVTSAQKNPTAFYLCASSMAGGSSEQYFGPGTRLTVT.

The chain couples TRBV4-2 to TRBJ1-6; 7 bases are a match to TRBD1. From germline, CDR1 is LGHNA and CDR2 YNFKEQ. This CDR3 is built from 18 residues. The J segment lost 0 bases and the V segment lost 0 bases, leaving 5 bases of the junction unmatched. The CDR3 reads CASSQDQEGASYNSPLHF. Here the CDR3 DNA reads TGTGCCAGCAGCCAAGATCAAGAGGGGGCCTCCTATAATTCACCCCTCCACTTT.

CDR3 sequence: CASRVGQGASPNEKLFF. CDR3 nucleotides: TGTGCCAGCAGGGTGGGGCAGGGGGCGTCCCCTAATGAAAAACTGTTTTTT. This chain joins TRBV2 and TRBJ1-4; 8 positions match TRBD1. Germline CDR1 SNHLY, CDR2 FYNNEI. Germline trimming cut 6 bases from V and 3 bases from J; bases unmatched to any gene: 12. The CDR3 sequence is 17 residues long. The whole variable domain, remainder taken from reference TRBV2 and TRBJ1-4, is EPEVTQTPSHQVTQMGQEVILRCVPISNHLYFYWYRQILGQKVEFLVSFYNNEISEKSEIFDDQFSVERPDGSNFTLKIRSTKLEDSAMYFCASRVGQGASPNEKLFFGSGTQLSVL.

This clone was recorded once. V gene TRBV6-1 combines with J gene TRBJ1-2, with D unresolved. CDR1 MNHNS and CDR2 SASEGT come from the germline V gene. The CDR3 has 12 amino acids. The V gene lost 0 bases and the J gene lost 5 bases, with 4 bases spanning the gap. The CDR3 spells CASSEAKYGYTF. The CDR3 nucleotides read TGTGCCAGCAGTGAAGCCAAATATGGCTACACCTTC.

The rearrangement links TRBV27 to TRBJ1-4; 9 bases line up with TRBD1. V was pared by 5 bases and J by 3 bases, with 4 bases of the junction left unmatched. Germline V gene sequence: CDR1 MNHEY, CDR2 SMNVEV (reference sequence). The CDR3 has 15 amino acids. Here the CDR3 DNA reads TGTGCCAGCAGTCGGACAGGGGCGGCTAATGAAAAACTGTTTTTT. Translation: CASSRTGAANEKLFF.

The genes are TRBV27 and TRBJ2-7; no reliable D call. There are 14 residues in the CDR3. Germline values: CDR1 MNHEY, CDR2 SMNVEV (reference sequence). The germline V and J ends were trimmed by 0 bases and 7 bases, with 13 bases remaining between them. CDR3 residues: CASSLSRSGLEQYF. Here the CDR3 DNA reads TGTGCCAGCAGTTTATCTCGATCAGGCCTGGAGCAGTACTTC.

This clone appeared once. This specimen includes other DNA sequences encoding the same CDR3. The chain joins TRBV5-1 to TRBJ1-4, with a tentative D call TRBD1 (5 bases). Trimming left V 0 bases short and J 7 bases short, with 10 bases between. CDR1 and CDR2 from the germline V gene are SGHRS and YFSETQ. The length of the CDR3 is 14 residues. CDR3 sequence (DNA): TGCGCCAGCAGCTTGGGGCAGGGAGGTGAAAAACTGTTTTTT. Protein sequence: CASSLGQGGEKLFF.

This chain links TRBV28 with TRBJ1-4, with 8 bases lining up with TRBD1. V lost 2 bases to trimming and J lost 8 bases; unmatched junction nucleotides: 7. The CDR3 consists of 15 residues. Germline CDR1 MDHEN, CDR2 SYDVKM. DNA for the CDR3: TGTGCCAGCAGTTTAGCGACAGGGGTAGAAGAAAAACTGTTTTTT. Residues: CASSLATGVEEKLFF.

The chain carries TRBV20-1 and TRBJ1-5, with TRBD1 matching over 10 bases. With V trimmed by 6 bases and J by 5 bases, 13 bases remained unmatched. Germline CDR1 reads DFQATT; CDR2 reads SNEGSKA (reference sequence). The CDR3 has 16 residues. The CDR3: CSASRGQGVFHQPQHF. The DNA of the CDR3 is TGCAGTGCCAGTAGAGGACAGGGGGTTTTCCATCAGCCCCAGCATTTT.

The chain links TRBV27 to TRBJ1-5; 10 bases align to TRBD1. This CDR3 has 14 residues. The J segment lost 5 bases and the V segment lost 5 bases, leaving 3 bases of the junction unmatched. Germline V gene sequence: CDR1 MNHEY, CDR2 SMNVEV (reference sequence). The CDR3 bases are TGTGCCAGCAGTCCAGACAGGGGGCATCAGCCCCAGCATTTT. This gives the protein CASSPDRGHQPQHF.

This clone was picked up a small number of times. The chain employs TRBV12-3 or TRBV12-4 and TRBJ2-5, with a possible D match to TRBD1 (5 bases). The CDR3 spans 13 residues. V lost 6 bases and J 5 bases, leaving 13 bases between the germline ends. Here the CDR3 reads CASRPQGWETQYF. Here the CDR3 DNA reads TGTGCCAGCAGACCCCAGGGATGGGAGACCCAGTACTTC.

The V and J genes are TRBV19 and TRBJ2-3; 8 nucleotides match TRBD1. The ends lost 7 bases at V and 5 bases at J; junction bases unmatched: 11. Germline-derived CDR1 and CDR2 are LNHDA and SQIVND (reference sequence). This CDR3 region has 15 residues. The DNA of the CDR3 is TGTGCCAGTACCCTACAGGGGGACAGAGGAGATACGCAGTATTTT. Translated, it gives CASTLQGDRGDTQYF.

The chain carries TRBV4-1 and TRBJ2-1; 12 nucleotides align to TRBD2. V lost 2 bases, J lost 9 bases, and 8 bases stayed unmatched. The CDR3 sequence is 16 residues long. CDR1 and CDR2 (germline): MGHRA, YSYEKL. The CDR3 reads CASSQSTSGGSGEQFF. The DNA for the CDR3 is TGCGCCAGCAGCCAATCAACTAGCGGGGGGTCGGGTGAGCAGTTCTTC.

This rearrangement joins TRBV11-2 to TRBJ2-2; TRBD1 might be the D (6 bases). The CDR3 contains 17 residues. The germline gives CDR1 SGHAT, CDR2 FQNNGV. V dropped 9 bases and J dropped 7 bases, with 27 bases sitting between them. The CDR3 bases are TGTGCCAGTCGCCATCTTCAGGGGCCCGCATGGGGCGGGGAGCTGTTTTTT. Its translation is CASRHLQGPAWGGELFF.

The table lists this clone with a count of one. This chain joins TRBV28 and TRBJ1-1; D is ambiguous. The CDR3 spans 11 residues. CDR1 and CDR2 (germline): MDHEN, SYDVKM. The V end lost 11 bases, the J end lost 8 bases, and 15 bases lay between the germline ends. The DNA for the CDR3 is TGTGCCGGTAGCTCGGAGACCGAAGCTTTCTTT. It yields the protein CAGSSETEAFF.

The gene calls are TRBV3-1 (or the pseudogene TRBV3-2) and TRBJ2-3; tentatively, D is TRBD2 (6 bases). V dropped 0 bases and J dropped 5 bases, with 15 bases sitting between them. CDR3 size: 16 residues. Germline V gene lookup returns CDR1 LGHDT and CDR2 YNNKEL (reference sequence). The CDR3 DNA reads TGTGCCAGCAGCCAAGAATGGGCGGGGACCAGAGATACGCAGTATTTT. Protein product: CASSQEWAGTRDTQYF.

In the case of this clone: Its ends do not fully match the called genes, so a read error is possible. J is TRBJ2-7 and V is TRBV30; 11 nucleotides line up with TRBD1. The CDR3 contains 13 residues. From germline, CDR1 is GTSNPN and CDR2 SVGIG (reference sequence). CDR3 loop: CAWSARSGQGAHF. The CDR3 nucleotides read TGTGCCTGGAGTGCTCGATCCGGACAGGGGGCTCACTTC.

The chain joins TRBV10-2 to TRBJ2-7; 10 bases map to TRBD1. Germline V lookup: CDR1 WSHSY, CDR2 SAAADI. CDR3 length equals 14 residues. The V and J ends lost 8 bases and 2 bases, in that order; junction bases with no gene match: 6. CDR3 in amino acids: CASGRQGATYEQYF. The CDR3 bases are TGCGCCAGCGGCCGACAGGGGGCGACCTACGAGCAGTACTTC.

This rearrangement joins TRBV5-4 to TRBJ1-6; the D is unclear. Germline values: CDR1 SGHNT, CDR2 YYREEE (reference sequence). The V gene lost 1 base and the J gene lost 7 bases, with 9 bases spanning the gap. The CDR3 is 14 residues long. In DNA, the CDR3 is TGTGCCAGCAGCTTGTTTAGGGAGAATTCACCCCTCCACTTT. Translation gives CASSLFRENSPLHF.

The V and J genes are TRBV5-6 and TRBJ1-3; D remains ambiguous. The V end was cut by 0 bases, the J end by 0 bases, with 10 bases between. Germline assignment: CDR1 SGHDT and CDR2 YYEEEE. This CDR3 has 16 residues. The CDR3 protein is CASSLVAGYSGNTIYF. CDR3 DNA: TGTGCCAGCAGCTTGGTCGCCGGTTACTCTGGAAACACCATATATTTT. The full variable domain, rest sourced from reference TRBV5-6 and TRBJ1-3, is DAGVTQSPTHLIKTRGQQVTLRCSPKSGHDTVSWYQQALGQGPQFIFQYYEEEERQRGNFPDRFSGHQFPNYSSELNVNALLLGDSALYLCASSLVAGYSGNTIYFGEGSWLTVV.

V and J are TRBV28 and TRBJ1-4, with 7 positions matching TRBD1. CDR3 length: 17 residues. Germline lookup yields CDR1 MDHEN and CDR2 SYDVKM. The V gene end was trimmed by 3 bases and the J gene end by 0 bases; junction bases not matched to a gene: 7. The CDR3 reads CASSLVGGAATNEKLFF. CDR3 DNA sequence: TGTGCCAGCAGTTTGGTAGGGGGCGCGGCAACTAATGAAAAACTGTTTTTT.